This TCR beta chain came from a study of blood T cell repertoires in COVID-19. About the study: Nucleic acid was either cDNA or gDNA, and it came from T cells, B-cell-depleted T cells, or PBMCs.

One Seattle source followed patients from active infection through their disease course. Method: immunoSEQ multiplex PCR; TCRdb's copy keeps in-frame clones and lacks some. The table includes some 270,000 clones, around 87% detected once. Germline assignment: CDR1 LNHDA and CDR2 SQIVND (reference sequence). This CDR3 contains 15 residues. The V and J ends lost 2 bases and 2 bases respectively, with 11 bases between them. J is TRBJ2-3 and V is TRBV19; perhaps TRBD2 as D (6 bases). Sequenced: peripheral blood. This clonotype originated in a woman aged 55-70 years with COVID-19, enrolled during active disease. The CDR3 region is CASSISGVPTDTQYF. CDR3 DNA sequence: TGTGCCAGTAGTATATCGGGGGTGCCCACAGATACGCAGTATTTT.